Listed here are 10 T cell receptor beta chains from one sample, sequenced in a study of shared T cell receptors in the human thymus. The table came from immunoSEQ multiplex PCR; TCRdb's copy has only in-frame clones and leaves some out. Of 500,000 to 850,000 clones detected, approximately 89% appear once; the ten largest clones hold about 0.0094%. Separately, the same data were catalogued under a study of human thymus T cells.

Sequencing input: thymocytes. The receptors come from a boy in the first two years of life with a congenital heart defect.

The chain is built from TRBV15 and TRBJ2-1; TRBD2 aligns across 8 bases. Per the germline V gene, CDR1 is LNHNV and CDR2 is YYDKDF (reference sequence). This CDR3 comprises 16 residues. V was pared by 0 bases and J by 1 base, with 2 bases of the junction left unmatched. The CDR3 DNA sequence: TGTGCCACCAGCAGAGAAGCGGGAGAATCCTACAATGAGCAGTTCTTC. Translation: CATSREAGESYNEQFF.

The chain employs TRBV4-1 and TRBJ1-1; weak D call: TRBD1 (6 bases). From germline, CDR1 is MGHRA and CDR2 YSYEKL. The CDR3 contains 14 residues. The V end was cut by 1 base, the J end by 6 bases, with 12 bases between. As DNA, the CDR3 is TGCGCCAGCAGCCAAGGCGGGGGGGCAGCTGAAGCTTTCTTT. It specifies CASSQGGGAAEAFF.

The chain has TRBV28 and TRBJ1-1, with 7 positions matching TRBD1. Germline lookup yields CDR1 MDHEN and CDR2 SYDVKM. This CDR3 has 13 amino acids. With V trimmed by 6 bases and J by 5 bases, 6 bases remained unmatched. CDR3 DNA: TGTGCCAGCAGGGGACAGTTAAAAACTGAAGCTTTCTTT. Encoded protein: CASRGQLKTEAFF.

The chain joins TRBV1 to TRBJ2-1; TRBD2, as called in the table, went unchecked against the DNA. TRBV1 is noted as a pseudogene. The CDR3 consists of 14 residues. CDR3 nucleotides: TGCACCGGAGGGGTGGGAGGGAAGTTAAATGAGCAGTTCTTC. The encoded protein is CTGGVGGKLNEQFF.

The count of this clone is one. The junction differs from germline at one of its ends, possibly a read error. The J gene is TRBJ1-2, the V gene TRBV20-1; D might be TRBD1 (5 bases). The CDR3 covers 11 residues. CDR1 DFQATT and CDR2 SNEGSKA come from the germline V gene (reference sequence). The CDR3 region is CSWSGHYGYTF. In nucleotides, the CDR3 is TGTTCCTGGTCAGGGCACTATGGCTACACCTTC.

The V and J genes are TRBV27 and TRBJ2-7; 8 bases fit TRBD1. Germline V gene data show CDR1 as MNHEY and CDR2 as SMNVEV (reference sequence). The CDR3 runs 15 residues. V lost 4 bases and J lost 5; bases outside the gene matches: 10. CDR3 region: CASSYRTGINDEQYF. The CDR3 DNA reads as TGTGCCAGCAGTTACCGGACAGGGATTAATGACGAGCAGTACTTC.

The CDR3 bases are TGCAGCGTTGAGAGTCCGGGACAGGAGGCCTACAATGAGCAGTTCTTC. It yields the protein CSVESPGQEAYNEQFF. The chain links TRBV29-1 to TRBJ2-1; 8 bases match TRBD1. The CDR3 length is 16 residues. The J segment lost 2 bases and the V segment lost 3 bases, leaving 9 bases of the junction unmatched. CDR1 and CDR2 (germline): SQVTM, ANQGSEA.

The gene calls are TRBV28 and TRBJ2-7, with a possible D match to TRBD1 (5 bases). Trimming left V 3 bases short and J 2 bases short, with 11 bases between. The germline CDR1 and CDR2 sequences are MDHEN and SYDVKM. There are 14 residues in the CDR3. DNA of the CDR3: TGTGCCAGCAGTTTGTCGGACATCACCTACGAGCAGTACTTC. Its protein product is CASSLSDITYEQYF.

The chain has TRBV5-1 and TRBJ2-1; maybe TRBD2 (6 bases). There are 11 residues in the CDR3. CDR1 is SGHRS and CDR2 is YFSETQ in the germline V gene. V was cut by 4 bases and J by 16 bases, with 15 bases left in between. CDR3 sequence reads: CASSRDGGEFF. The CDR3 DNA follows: TGCGCCAGCAGCCGGGACGGAGGGGAATTCTTC.

The chain's CDR3 is CASSEGTGSSGNTIYF. CDR3 nucleotides: TGTGCCAGCAGTGAAGGGACAGGGTCCTCTGGAAACACCATATATTTT. The V call is TRBV6-1, the J call TRBJ1-3; 8 bases map to TRBD1. V lost 1 base and J lost 0; bases outside the gene matches: 2. The CDR3 length is 16 residues. Germline assignment: CDR1 MNHNS and CDR2 SASEGT.